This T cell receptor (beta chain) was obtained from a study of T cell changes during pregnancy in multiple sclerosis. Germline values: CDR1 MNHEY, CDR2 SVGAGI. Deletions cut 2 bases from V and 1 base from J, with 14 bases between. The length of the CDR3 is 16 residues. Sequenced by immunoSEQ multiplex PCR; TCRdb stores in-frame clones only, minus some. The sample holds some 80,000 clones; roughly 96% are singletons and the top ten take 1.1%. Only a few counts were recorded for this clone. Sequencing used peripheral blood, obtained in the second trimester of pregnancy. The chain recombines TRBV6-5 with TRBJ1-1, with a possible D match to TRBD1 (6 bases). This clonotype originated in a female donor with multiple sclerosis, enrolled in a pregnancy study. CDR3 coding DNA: TGTGCCAGCAGTTACACGTGGACAGTATCGAACACTGAAGCTTTCTTT. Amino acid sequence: CASSYTWTVSNTEAFF.